Below, 27 T cell receptor beta chains from the same sample are listed, as sequenced in a study of blood T cell repertoires in COVID-19 (dated by TCRdb to about 2020). Library construction relied on the immunoSEQ multiplex PCR assay. Sourced from immuneACCESS, this table was stored by TCRdb with only in-frame sequences that have V and J called. A share of the clones is absent; for the studies checked, an unresolved V gene accounts for under half, and the remainder has no known explanation. For this sample there are about 400,000 clones; roughly 87% appear just once. The top ten clones comprise 2% to 2.5% of the sample. Sequenced input: PBMCs or T cells enriched from blood (not recorded which). These receptors originate from a middle-aged woman with acute COVID-19.

V gene TRBV7-8 combines with J gene TRBJ2-7; TRBD1 is a possible D gene (6 bases). The length of the CDR3 is 13 residues. The ends were cut back, 5 bases at V and 7 bases at J, with 15 bases in the middle. CDR1 is SGHVS and CDR2 is FQNEAQ in the germline V gene. The CDR3 nucleotides read TGTGCCAGCAGCGAACAGGGCCCTAGGGAGCAGTACTTC. It encodes CASSEQGPREQYF.

The V and J genes are TRBV5-1 and TRBJ1-4; unclear D gene. In germline, CDR1 is SGHRS, CDR2 YFSETQ. This CDR3 has 15 residues. Between the trimmed V and J ends, which lost 4 bases and 3 bases, there was a span of 13 bases. CDR3 sequence (DNA): TGCGCCAGCAGCGACACCGGGAGGGCTAATGAAAAACTGTTTTTT. It encodes CASSDTGRANEKLFF.

The V call is TRBV7-8, the J call TRBJ1-4; 7 positions agree with TRBD1. Germline values: CDR1 SGHVS, CDR2 FQNEAQ. This CDR3 contains 15 residues. V lost 5 bases and J lost 5; bases outside the gene matches: 8. In DNA form, the CDR3 reads TGTGCCAGCAGCGTATTCGGGACAGAGAATGAAAAACTGTTTTTT. This translates into CASSVFGTENEKLFF.

The V call is TRBV10-3, the J call TRBJ1-2; 9 bases are shared with TRBD1. Germline loops: CDR1 ENHRY, CDR2 SYGVKD. Trimming cost V 10 bases and J 6 bases; bases outside gene matches: 9. CDR3 length equals 13 residues. CDR3 bases: TGTGCCAGTCGGGACAGGGTATTAGATGGCTACACCTTC. This encodes CASRDRVLDGYTF.

This chain links TRBV7-8 with TRBJ1-5, with a tentative D call TRBD1 (5 bases). This CDR3 has 15 amino acids. Trimming shortened V by 6 bases and J by 4 bases, and 16 bases separated the two germline ends. Germline assignment: CDR1 SGHVS and CDR2 FQNEAQ. The CDR3 DNA is TGTGCCAGCAGTCTAGACTGGGGCTGGAATCAGCCCCAGCATTTT. Its translation is CASSLDWGWNQPQHF.

The chain is built from TRBV24-1 and TRBJ2-5, with D maybe TRBD1 (6 bases). The germline V gene has CDR1 KGHDR and CDR2 SFDVKD. The CDR3 is 15 residues long. Trimming pared 4 bases from V and 1 base from J, leaving 12 bases between. The DNA for the CDR3 is TGTGCCACCAGTGAGCCTCAGGGGTTCCAAGAGACCCAGTACTTC. This encodes CATSEPQGFQETQYF.

V usage is TRBV7-9 and J usage is TRBJ2-7; D is unclear. Trimming cost V 8 bases and J 0 bases, with 8 bases left between them. Germline V gives CDR1 SEHNR, CDR2 FQNEAQ (reference sequence). CDR3 length: 12 residues. The CDR3 DNA reads as TGTGCCAGCGGCCCTCCCTCCTACGAGCAGTACTTC. Translated, it gives CASGPPSYEQYF. Full variable domain (outside the CDR3, taken from reference TRBV7-9 and TRBJ2-7): DTGVSQNPRHKITKRGQNVTFRCDPISEHNRLYWYRQTLGQGPEFLTYFQNEAQLEKSRLLSDRFSAERPKGSFSTLEIQRTEQGDSAMYLCASGPPSYEQYFGPGTRLTVT.

V gene TRBV10-3 combines with J gene TRBJ2-7; 7 nucleotides align to TRBD1. CDR1 and CDR2 (germline): ENHRY, SYGVKD. CDR3 length: 13 amino acids. Germline trimming cut 6 bases from V and 3 bases from J; bases unmatched to any gene: 5. Written as DNA, the CDR3 is TGTGCCATCAGGGGGACAGCAAACTACGAGCAGTACTTC. It yields the protein CAIRGTANYEQYF.

V is TRBV10-3 and J is TRBJ1-2; D is ambiguous. The CDR3 runs 13 residues. The V gene lost 2 bases and the J gene lost 4 bases, with 8 bases spanning the gap. The germline V gene has CDR1 ENHRY and CDR2 SYGVKD. CDR3: CAISEDNFYGYTF. The CDR3, as DNA: TGTGCCATCAGTGAGGACAATTTCTATGGCTACACCTTC.

In its sample, this clone was seen a few times. The J gene is TRBJ1-6, the V gene TRBV4-1; TRBD1 is a possible D gene (6 bases). The germline V gene encodes CDR1 MGHRA and CDR2 YSYEKL. V gave up 2 bases and J gave up 3 bases, with 8 bases separating them. The CDR3 covers 15 residues. The CDR3 is CASSQTRGYNSPLHF. CDR3 sequence (DNA): TGCGCCAGCAGCCAAACCAGGGGCTATAATTCACCCCTCCACTTT.

The rearrangement joins TRBV30 to TRBJ1-2; D may be TRBD1 (5 bases). This CDR3 region has 15 residues. V lost 0 bases, J lost 1 base, and 12 bases lay in between. Germline lookup yields CDR1 GTSNPN and CDR2 SVGIG (reference sequence). The CDR3 protein is CAWSVPAGGNYGYTF. The CDR3 DNA reads as TGTGCCTGGAGTGTACCGGCGGGGGGTAACTATGGCTACACCTTC. Drawing the rest from reference TRBV30 and TRBJ1-2, the complete variable domain is SQTIHQWPATLVQPVGSPLSLECTVEGTSNPNLYWYRQAAGRGLQLLFYSVGIGQISSEVPQNLSASRPQDRQFILSSKKLLLSDSGFYLCAWSVPAGGNYGYTFGSGTRLTVV.

J is TRBJ2-3 and V is TRBV11-3; D gene unclear. This CDR3 has 14 residues. Germline loops: CDR1 SGHNT, CDR2 YENEEA. V was cut by 0 bases and J by 7 bases, with 11 bases left in between. CDR3 DNA: TGTGCCAGCAGCTTAGAACGTTATGAGAATACGCAGTATTTT. Protein sequence: CASSLERYENTQYF.

The J gene is TRBJ2-5, the V gene TRBV7-2; D might be TRBD2 (7 bases). CDR3 length: 16 residues. The V gene lost 5 bases and the J gene lost 4 bases, with 20 bases spanning the gap. Germline V lookup: CDR1 SGHTA, CDR2 FQGNSA. Here the CDR3 reads CASSRPPGGGGETQYF. CDR3 DNA sequence: TGTGCCAGCAGCCGTCCCCCGGGCGGGGGCGGAGAGACCCAGTACTTC. The full variable domain, its missing parts supplied by reference TRBV7-2 and TRBJ2-5, is GAGVSQSPSNKVTEKGKDVELRCDPISGHTALYWYRQSLGQGLEFLIYFQGNSAPDKSGLPSDRFSAERTGGSVSTLTIQRTQQEDSAVYLCASSRPPGGGGETQYFGPGTRLLVL.

The genes are TRBV14 and TRBJ2-6; maybe TRBD1 (6 bases). The germline CDR1 and CDR2 sequences are SGHDN and FVKESK. This CDR3 has 18 residues. Trimming removed 3 bases at V and 0 bases at J, with 15 bases between. The CDR3 sequence is CASSHVTGLSSGANVLTF. In nucleotides, the CDR3 is TGTGCCAGCAGCCACGTGACAGGCCTGAGCTCTGGGGCCAACGTCCTGACTTTC.

The V gene is TRBV7-9, the J gene TRBJ2-1, with 10 bases aligning to TRBD2. There are 16 residues in the CDR3. J gave up 6 bases and V 5 bases, and 10 bases lay outside the gene matches. Germline lookup yields CDR1 SEHNR and CDR2 FQNEAQ (reference sequence). The CDR3 DNA reads as TGTGCCAGCAGCCTCCCCGGACTAGCGGAGGGCAATGAGCAGTTCTTC. Translated: CASSLPGLAEGNEQFF.

The V gene is TRBV6-1, the J gene TRBJ1-1; D is perhaps TRBD1 (5 bases). CDR1 is MNHNS, CDR2 SASEGT, per germline. V was clipped by 1 base and J by 11 bases, with 11 bases between them. The CDR3 sequence is 12 residues long. The CDR3 reads CASSEGSGGAFF. The CDR3 DNA reads TGTGCCAGCAGTGAAGGTTCCGGGGGGGCTTTCTTT.

V is TRBV7-9 and J is TRBJ1-6; weak D call: TRBD1 (6 bases). Germline V gene lookup returns CDR1 SEHNR and CDR2 FQNEAQ (reference sequence). CDR3 length equals 15 residues. Between the trimmed V and J ends, which lost 5 bases and 7 bases, there was a span of 15 bases. The CDR3 DNA reads TGTGCCAGCAGCCCAGATTGGGACACCAATTCACCCCTCCACTTT. Translated, it gives CASSPDWDTNSPLHF.

This clone was detected only once. The chain is built from TRBV9 and TRBJ2-2, with D perhaps TRBD2 (6 bases). V shed 0 bases and J shed 1 base, with 16 bases lying between them. The germline gives CDR1 SGDLS, CDR2 YYNGEE. The CDR3 runs 18 residues. CDR3 DNA: TGTGCCAGCAGCGTAGCGGTCTCGGGGGTAAGGAACACCGGGGAGCTGTTTTTT. Amino acids: CASSVAVSGVRNTGELFF.

The CDR3 reads CASSQQGVAYEQYF. The CDR3 nucleotides are TGTGCCAGTAGCCAACAGGGGGTAGCTTACGAGCAGTACTTC. The chain has TRBV19 and TRBJ2-7, with TRBD1 matching 8 bases. V lost 6 bases, J lost 4 bases, and 8 bases stayed unmatched. From germline, CDR1 is LNHDA and CDR2 SQIVND (reference sequence). The CDR3 runs to 14 residues.

This chain joins TRBV7-9 and TRBJ1-2; 9 positions match TRBD1. CDR3 length equals 16 residues. Germline V lookup: CDR1 SEHNR, CDR2 FQNEAQ (reference sequence). With V trimmed by 5 bases and J by 1 base, 8 bases remained unmatched. CDR3 DNA sequence: TGTGCCAGCAGCCCACACAACAGGGGGCATAACTATGGCTACACCTTC. Translated: CASSPHNRGHNYGYTF.

Points on this clone: This specimen includes other DNA sequences encoding the same CDR3. The V call is TRBV5-1, the J call TRBJ2-3; TRBD2 agrees at 11 bases. Germline lookup yields CDR1 SGHRS and CDR2 YFSETQ. Trimming at V came to 4 bases and at J to 3 bases, leaving 7 bases not matched to a gene. CDR3 length: 16 residues. CDR3 protein: CASSRPGTSGTDTQYF. CDR3 sequence (DNA): TGCGCCAGCAGCCGTCCCGGGACTAGCGGAACAGATACGCAGTATTTT.

The chain links TRBV9 to TRBJ2-3; the match to TRBD2 covers 7 bases. CDR3 length: 15 amino acids. V lost 7 bases, J lost 1 base, and 9 bases stayed unmatched. The germline gives CDR1 SGDLS, CDR2 YYNGEE. CDR3 coding DNA: TGTGCCAGCGCCCGGTGGGGGGGAGGCACAGATACGCAGTATTTT. Protein sequence: CASARWGGGTDTQYF.

This clone was seen only a few times. V and J are TRBV6-7 and TRBJ1-1, with D unclear. TRBV6-7 carries the ORF label, with uncertain function. The CDR3 is 14 amino acids. V dropped 1 base and J dropped 1 base, with 7 bases sitting between them. The DNA of the CDR3 is TGTGCCAGCAGTTACTTAAGAGAGAACACTGAAGCTTTCTTT. This codes for CASSYLRENTEAFF.

This chain joins TRBV10-1 and TRBJ2-3; 8 nucleotides match TRBD1. The CDR3 spans 14 residues. The V and J ends lost 7 bases and 3 bases, in that order; junction bases with no gene match: 6. Germline V gene lookup returns CDR1 WNHNN and CDR2 SYGVQD (reference sequence). This CDR3 is CASTGGQGTDTQYF. CDR3 coding DNA: TGCGCCAGCACAGGGGGCCAGGGAACAGATACGCAGTATTTT.

This clone occurred once. The chain employs TRBV3-1 (or the pseudogene TRBV3-2) and TRBJ2-7; 9 nucleotides align to TRBD1. V lost 4 bases to trimming and J lost 4 bases; unmatched junction nucleotides: 2. CDR1 LGHDT and CDR2 YNNKEL come from the germline V gene (reference sequence). The CDR3 loop spans 13 amino acids. CDR3: CASSRDRVYEQYF. In DNA, the CDR3 is TGTGCCAGCAGCCGGGACAGGGTATACGAGCAGTACTTC.

The chain has TRBV5-4 and TRBJ2-5; TRBD1 aligns across 8 bases. V trimming: 2 bases; J trimming: 4 bases; junction bases outside the gene matches: 7. Germline-derived CDR1 and CDR2 are SGHNT and YYREEE (reference sequence). This CDR3 has 15 amino acids. CDR3 DNA sequence: TGTGCCAGCAGCTTACAGGGGGAGAGAAGAGAGACCCAGTACTTC. It translates to CASSLQGERRETQYF.

The chain links TRBV24-1 to TRBJ1-1; 12 nucleotides line up with TRBD1. CDR3 length: 16 amino acids. CDR1 and CDR2 (germline): KGHDR, SFDVKD. J lost 6 bases, V lost 7 bases, and 11 bases had no gene match. The CDR3 coding sequence is TGTGCCACCAGCCCTGGGACAGGGGGCTACCACTCTGAAGCTTTCTTT. Translating gives CATSPGTGGYHSEAFF.